This T cell receptor (beta chain) was sequenced during a study of siplizumab effects on memory and regulatory T cells. Data came from immunoSEQ multiplex PCR; TCRdb stores just in-frame clones and leaves some out. This table has about 100,000 clones, about 95% appearing once. Turning to this clone: The antigen is not known.

This CDR3 spans 10 amino acids. Germline V lookup: CDR1 MDHEN, CDR2 SYDVKM. V was shortened by 8 bases and J by 7 bases, with 6 bases between the two germline ends. General observations from the study: A mean of approximately 70% of mappable alloreactive CD4+ clones were Treg-derived with siplizumab, compared with more than 25% in controls.

The sequenced material came from Tregs sorted from blood. The chain carries TRBV28 and TRBJ1-5; no definite D call. This TCR came from a human donor in good health. The CDR3 loop reads CASGRQPQHF. CDR3 sequence (DNA): TGTGCCAGCGGTCGGCAGCCCCAGCATTTT.